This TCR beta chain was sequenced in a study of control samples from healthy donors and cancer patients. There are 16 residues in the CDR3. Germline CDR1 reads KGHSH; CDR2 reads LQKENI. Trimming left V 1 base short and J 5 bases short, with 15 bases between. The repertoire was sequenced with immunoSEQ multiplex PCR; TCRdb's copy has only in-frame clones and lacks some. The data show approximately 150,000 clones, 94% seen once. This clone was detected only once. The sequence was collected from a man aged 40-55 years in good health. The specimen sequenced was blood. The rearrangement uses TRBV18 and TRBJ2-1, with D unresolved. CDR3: CASSPLQDANDNEQFF. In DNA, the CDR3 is TGTGCCAGCTCACCACTCCAGGACGCGAACGACAATGAGCAGTTCTTC.